The rows below give T cell receptor beta chains drawn from one sample of a study of CD8 T cells in Susac syndrome. TCRdb re-called the immunoSEQ multiplex PCR reads through MiXCR, storing one row per CDR3 protein. The table includes about 150,000 distinct CDR3 sequences, just under 97% detected once. The material sequenced was CD8+ T cells from PBMCs. These receptors originate from a human donor with multiple sclerosis. Each CDR3 is given with its conserved first and last residue. Each record gives: clone size, J gene, V gene, D gene, CDR3 DNA, CDR3 protein. D genes are given only for firm matches. Expanded clones are given a class, and other clones once, few, many or no size at all.

. TRBJ2-3 TRBV29-1 . TGCAGCGTTGATGAAGCGGGCAGGGAAACAGATACGCAGTATTTT CSVDEAGRETDTQYF
. TRBJ2-5 TRBV7-9 . TGTGCCAGCAGCTTAGCCGTCGGGGTTCGGACCCAGTACTTC CASSLAVGVRTQYF
. TRBJ2-1 TRBV19 . TGTGCCAGTAGTAATCGTCAGGGGCCCCTCAATGAGCAGTTCTTC CASSNRQGPLNEQFF
. TRBJ2-7 TRBV7-9 TRBD1 TGTGCCAGCAGCTCGCTGGACAGGCCTACCTACGAGCAGTACTTC CASSSLDRPTYEQYF
once TRBJ1-6 TRBV7-2 TRBD1 TGTGCCAGCAGCTCGCCGGGACAGTTTCTTAATTCACCCCTCCACTTT CASSSPGQFLNSPLHF
. TRBJ1-1 TRBV3-1 . TGTGCCAGCAGCCCCACAGGGTTGTGGGTAAACACTGAAGCTTTCTTT CASSPTGLWVNTEAFF
. TRBJ2-7 TRBV27 . TGTGCCAGCAGTTTATCCCTTGCTCGGGAGCAGTACTTC CASSLSLAREQYF
. TRBJ2-6 TRBV9 TRBD1 TGTGCCAGCAGCCCTTATAAGACAGGGTCTGGGGCCAACGTCCTGACTTTC CASSPYKTGSGANVLTF
. TRBJ1-6 TRBV19 . TGTGCCAGTAGTTTCGGGCCTACTCCCGATTCACCCCTCCACTTT CASSFGPTPDSPLHF
. TRBJ2-1 TRBV12-3/TRBV12-4 TRBD1 TGTGCCAGCAGTCTCCGGGACAGGGGGCGTGAGCAGTTCTTC CASSLRDRGREQFF
. TRBJ1-2 TRBV20-1 . TGCAGTGCGTCCCTGACAGGTTACGGCTACACCTTC CSASLTGYGYTF
. TRBJ2-7 TRBV29-1 TRBD1 TGCAGCGTTGGGACAGGGCGATCCCTCTTCGGTGAGCAGTACTTC CSVGTGRSLFGEQYF
. TRBJ2-5 TRBV3-1 TRBD2 TGTGCCAGCAGCCAAAGGTCTAGCGGTTACCAAGAGACCCAGTACTTC CASSQRSSGYQETQYF
. TRBJ2-2 TRBV6-5 TRBD1 TGTGCCAGCAGTTACGACCCGACAGGGGGCACCGGGGAGCTGTTTTTT CASSYDPTGGTGELFF
once TRBJ1-5 TRBV27 TRBD1 TGTGCCAGCAGTTTACAGGGGGCGGGTCAGCCCCAGCATTTT CASSLQGAGQPQHF
. TRBJ1-5 TRBV20-1 . TGCAGTGCTAGAGTTTCGACAGGCGTTGATCAGCCCCAGCATTTT CSARVSTGVDQPQHF
once TRBJ1-1 TRBV27 TRBD1 TGTGCCAGCAGTTCAAACCAGGGGGCGCACACTGAAGCTTTCTTT CASSSNQGAHTEAFF
. TRBJ2-7 TRBV30 . TGTGCCTGTGCCTCGGGACTCCGGGACGAGCAGTACTTC CACASGLRDEQYF
. TRBJ2-7 TRBV7-9 . TGTGCCAGCAGCGTCCGGTTTGGGGACGAGCAGTACTTC CASSVRFGDEQYF
. TRBJ2-7 TRBV3-1 . TGTGCCAGCAGCCAAGAGGTCGGTAGCGCCTCCTACGAGCAGTACTTC CASSQEVGSASYEQYF
. TRBJ2-3 TRBV9 . TGTGCCAGCAGCGTAGGCCAGCCCACAGATACGCAGTATTTT CASSVGQPTDTQYF
. TRBJ1-1 TRBV19 . TGTGCCAGTAGTTGGGGAGTCACTGAAGCTTTCTTT CASSWGVTEAFF
. TRBJ2-1 TRBV4-1 . TGCGCCAGCAGCTCTTCCAAAGGAGATGAGCAGTTCTTC CASSSSKGDEQFF
. TRBJ1-2 TRBV3-1 . TGTGCCAGCAGCCAAGACGGGGTCAGCTATGGCTACACCTTC CASSQDGVSYGYTF
. TRBJ1-4 TRBV9 . TGTGCCAGCAGCGTAGGAGACGGGGAAAAACTGTTTTTT CASSVGDGEKLFF
. TRBJ2-7 TRBV30 . TGTGCCTGGAGTGTGGCTTTCCTGTCCTACGAGCAGTACTTC CAWSVAFLSYEQYF
. TRBJ2-5 TRBV19 . TGTGCCAGTAGTATCCGGGACGACCAAGAGACCCAGTACTTC CASSIRDDQETQYF
once TRBJ2-5 TRBV12-3/TRBV12-4 . TGTGCCAGCAGTTCCACCAGCCGCATTTCGGAGACCCAGTACTTC CASSSTSRISETQYF
once TRBJ1-1 TRBV27 . TGTGCCAGCAGTTTACACGGGACTGCGGGGAGTAGCACTGAAGCTTTCTTT CASSLHGTAGSSTEAFF
. TRBJ2-7 TRBV7-9 TRBD2 TGTGCCAGCAGCTTGCCCGGGACTACCTACGAGCAGTACTTC CASSLPGTTYEQYF
. TRBJ2-5 TRBV30 . TGTGCCTGGAGTGTTTGGCGACAAGAGACCCAGTACTTC CAWSVWRQETQYF
once TRBJ2-5 TRBV9 . TGTGCCAGCAGCGATGGGGACTTCCAAGAGACCCAGTACTTC CASSDGDFQETQYF
. TRBJ2-3 TRBV12-3/TRBV12-4 . TGTGCCAGCAGTTCGCCCGCGAATACGCAGTATTTT CASSSPANTQYF
. TRBJ2-1 TRBV7-3 . TGTGCCAGCAGCTTACTCCGCGGGGCAGGTTTCAATGAGCAGTTCTTC CASSLLRGAGFNEQFF
. TRBJ2-5 TRBV12-3/TRBV12-4 . TGTGCCAGCAGTCCCCGTGGGGACGGACAAGAGACCCAGTACTTC CASSPRGDGQETQYF
. TRBJ2-7 TRBV7-9 TRBD1 TGTGCCAGCAGCTTAGGTGGACAGGGGGTTCAGTACTTC CASSLGGQGVQYF
. TRBJ2-1 TRBV7-9 . TGTGCCAGCAGAGGGTCTTACAATGAGCAGTTCTTC CASRGSYNEQFF
. TRBJ1-2 TRBV15 . TGTGCCACCAGCAGAGATAAGGGGTCTTGGGGCTACACCTTC CATSRDKGSWGYTF
. TRBJ2-7 TRBV29-1 TRBD1 TGCAGCGTTGTCCGGCAGGGGGCTTTAGAGCAGTACTTC CSVVRQGALEQYF
. TRBJ2-1 TRBV29-1 TRBD1 TGCAGCTGGACAGGCGCCTACAATGAGCAGTTCTTC CSWTGAYNEQFF
. TRBJ1-2 TRBV3-1 TRBD1 TGTGCCAGCAGCCAAGGGACAGGGGCCCCTCTTGGCTACACCTTC CASSQGTGAPLGYTF
. TRBJ2-7 TRBV7-9 TRBD2 TGTGCCAGCAGCCAGGGACTACAAGACGAGCAGTACTTC CASSQGLQDEQYF
. TRBJ1-1 TRBV30 . TGTGCCTGGGGTCGGGTGAACACTGAAGCTTTCTTT CAWGRVNTEAFF
. TRBJ2-3 TRBV4-1 TRBD1 TGCGCCAGCAGCATTCTATGGACAGGGAAGGAGACGCAGTATTTT CASSILWTGKETQYF
few TRBJ2-3 TRBV27 . TGTGCCAGCAGTTTTCGGGGGACAGATACGCAGTATTTT CASSFRGTDTQYF
. TRBJ2-1 TRBV20-1 . TGCAGTGCTAGAGATTATACCGATGAGCAGTTCTTC CSARDYTDEQFF
. TRBJ2-1 TRBV29-1 . TGCAGCGTTGATGGCGGTCACTACAATGAGCAGTTCTTC CSVDGGHYNEQFF
. TRBJ2-1 TRBV5-1 . TGCGCCAGCAGCTTGGACCTTGGTGATGAGCAGTTCTTC CASSLDLGDEQFF
. TRBJ1-6 TRBV25-1 . TGTGCCAGCAAAGCGGTGAATTCACCCCTCCACTTT CASKAVNSPLHF
. TRBJ2-5 TRBV18 TRBD2 TGTGCCAGCTCCACCACGGCGGTAGCGGGGGATGAAGAGACCCAGTACTTC CASSTTAVAGDEETQYF
. TRBJ2-1 TRBV23-1 TRBD2 TGCGCCAGCAGTCCACGACTAGCGGGGGCTCTGAGCTCCTACAATGAGCAGTTCTTC CASSPRLAGALSSYNEQFF
. TRBJ1-1 TRBV30 . TGTGCTGGGGCGGTCAGTGAAGCTTTCTTT CAGAVSEAFF
. TRBJ2-1 TRBV15 TRBD1 TGTGCCACCAGCCCGGACAGGGGGCCGGGAAATGAGCAGTTCTTC CATSPDRGPGNEQFF
. TRBJ2-2 TRBV11-2 TRBD2 TGTGCCAGCAGCGGGGGTGAGCGGGGGAACACCGGGGAGCTGTTTTTT CASSGGERGNTGELFF
. TRBJ2-1 TRBV5-6 . TGTGCCAGCAGCTTGGGGGTTCTCAGTTCGACGGTCAATGAGCAGTTCTTC CASSLGVLSSTVNEQFF
. TRBJ2-2 TRBV30 . TGTGCCTGGAGCCCGGCCGGGGAGCTGTTTTTT CAWSPAGELFF
. TRBJ2-1 TRBV14 TRBD2 TGTGCCAGCAGCACCGGGACTAGTAACTACAATGAGCAGTTCTTC CASSTGTSNYNEQFF
. TRBJ1-1 TRBV9 . TGTGCCAGCAGCGAGACCGGGGTTGGAGAAGCTTTCTTT CASSETGVGEAFF
. TRBJ1-5 TRBV7-9 TRBD1 TGTGCCAGCAGTTTGGGACAGAGCAATCAGCCCCAGCATTTT CASSLGQSNQPQHF
. TRBJ2-1 TRBV27 TRBD2 TGTGCCAGCTCAGCCGGGCTAGCGGTCTACAATGAGCAGTTCTTC CASSAGLAVYNEQFF